This T cell receptor (beta chain) was captured by sequencing in a study of OX40 agonist ivuxolimab in advanced cancers. Relative to its sample, this clone is medium-sized. V lost 8 bases, J lost 2 bases, and 18 bases lay in between. Germline CDR1 SEHNR, CDR2 FQNEAQ (reference sequence). This CDR3 has 16 amino acids. Using immunoSEQ multiplex PCR, the repertoire was profiled, and TCRdb retains in-frame clones only, with some absent. The sample shows some 11,000 clones, 69% of them seen only once. The sequence came from an adult with an advanced solid tumor such as melanoma, head and neck, liver or kidney cancer. The sequences come from CD4+ or CD8+ T cells sorted from blood, collected in a trial of the OX40 agonist ivuxolimab. V usage is TRBV7-9 and J usage is TRBJ2-2; D gene uncertain. The CDR3, as DNA: TGTGCCAGCGGCCAGGAGATGCCATTAAACACCGGGGAGCTGTTTTTT. Its protein is CASGQEMPLNTGELFF.